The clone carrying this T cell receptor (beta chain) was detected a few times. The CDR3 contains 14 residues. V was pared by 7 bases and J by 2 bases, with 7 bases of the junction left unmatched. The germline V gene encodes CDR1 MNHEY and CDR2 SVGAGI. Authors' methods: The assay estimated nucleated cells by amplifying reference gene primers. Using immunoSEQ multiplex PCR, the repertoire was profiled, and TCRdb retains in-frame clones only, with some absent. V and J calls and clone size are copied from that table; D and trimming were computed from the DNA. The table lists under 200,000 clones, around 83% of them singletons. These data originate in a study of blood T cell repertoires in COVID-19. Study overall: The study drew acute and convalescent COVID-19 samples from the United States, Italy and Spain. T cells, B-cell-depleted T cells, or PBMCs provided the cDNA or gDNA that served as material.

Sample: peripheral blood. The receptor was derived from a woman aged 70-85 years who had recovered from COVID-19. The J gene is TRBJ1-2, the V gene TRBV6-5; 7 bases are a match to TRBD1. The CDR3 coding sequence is TGTGCCAGCAACCGGGACAGCATGAACTATGGCTACACCTTC. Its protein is CASNRDSMNYGYTF.